The 31 T cell receptor beta chains in this list originate from one sample, sequenced in a study of blood T cell repertoires in COVID-19. Using immunoSEQ multiplex PCR, the repertoire was profiled, and TCRdb retains in-frame clones only, with some absent. The sample lists 65,000 to 80,000 clones, more than 65% occurring once. The sample comprised peripheral blood. The receptors shown here come from a man over 45 with acute or convalescent COVID-19.

The chain employs TRBV20-1 and TRBJ1-1; D gene ambiguous. The germline V and J ends were trimmed by 4 bases and 6 bases, with 6 bases remaining between them. CDR1 DFQATT and CDR2 SNEGSKA come from the germline V gene (reference sequence). This CDR3 is 10 amino acids long. The CDR3 loop is CSATRAEAFF. CDR3 in DNA: TGCAGTGCTACGAGGGCTGAAGCTTTCTTT.

The rearrangement joins TRBV5-5 to TRBJ2-1; the match to TRBD2 covers 14 bases. This CDR3 comprises 18 residues. V was pared by 2 bases and J by 2 bases, with 6 bases of the junction left unmatched. CDR1 is SGHKS and CDR2 is YYEKEE in the germline V gene (reference sequence). CDR3 DNA: TGTGCCAGCAGCTTCACCGGGACTAGCGGGGGTGCCTACAATGAGCAGTTCTTC. Translated: CASSFTGTSGGAYNEQFF.

The CDR3 reads CASSLAESLGYTF. The CDR3 coding sequence is TGTGCCAGCAGCTTAGCAGAGTCTCTTGGCTACACCTTC. The V gene is TRBV7-2, the J gene TRBJ1-2; D not resolved. The V gene's germline CDR1 is SGHTA and CDR2 FQGNSA. V lost 0 bases and J lost 7, with 9 bases in between. The CDR3 covers 13 residues.

The V and J genes are TRBV28 and TRBJ2-5; D might be TRBD2 (5 bases). CDR1 and CDR2 from the germline V gene are MDHEN and SYDVKM. V was cut by 5 bases and J by 2 bases, with 9 bases left in between. The CDR3 is 13 residues long. Here the CDR3 reads CASSGGRQETQYF. Here the CDR3 DNA reads TGTGCCAGCAGTGGCGGGCGACAAGAGACCCAGTACTTC.

This clone has a handful of counts. The chain is built from TRBV5-6 and TRBJ1-5; D remains unclear. Germline lookup yields CDR1 SGHDT and CDR2 YYEEEE. Trimming left V 2 bases short and J 2 bases short, with 11 bases between. CDR3 length: 15 amino acids. The CDR3 DNA sequence: TGTGCCAGCAGCTTTGGCGGGTTAGGCAATCAGCCCCAGCATTTT. This encodes CASSFGGLGNQPQHF.

Written as DNA, the CDR3 is TGTGCCAGCTCACCAATGGGACAGGTTGGCGAAAAACTGTTTTTT. Translated: CASSPMGQVGEKLFF. The rearrangement joins TRBV18 to TRBJ1-4; 8 positions match TRBD1. The germline V gene has CDR1 KGHSH and CDR2 LQKENI. The J segment lost 8 bases and the V segment lost 2 bases, leaving 7 bases of the junction unmatched. This CDR3 comprises 15 residues.

This clone turned up a few times. This chain uses TRBV7-2 with TRBJ1-2; D is ambiguous. The CDR3 is 14 amino acids. The V end was cut by 4 bases, the J end by 2 bases, with 11 bases between. From germline, CDR1 is SGHTA and CDR2 FQGNSA. CDR3 amino acids: CASSSLTQNYGYTF. The CDR3, as DNA: TGTGCCAGCAGCTCTTTGACACAAAACTATGGCTACACCTTC.

The chain uses TRBV5-5 and TRBJ1-5; perhaps TRBD1 as D (6 bases). Germline CDR1 SGHKS, CDR2 YYEKEE (reference sequence). The CDR3 is 15 amino acids. V was cut by 3 bases and J by 6 bases, with 16 bases left in between. CDR3 amino acids: CASSWEGGGSQPQHF. DNA for the CDR3: TGTGCCAGCAGCTGGGAAGGGGGTGGTAGTCAGCCCCAGCATTTT. The variable domain in full, completed from reference TRBV5-5 and TRBJ1-5, reads DAGVTQSPTHLIKTRGQQVTLRCSPISGHKSVSWYQQVLGQGPQFIFQYYEKEERGRGNFPDRFSARQFPNYSSELNVNALLLGDSALYLCASSWEGGGSQPQHFGDGTRLSIL.

The CDR3 bases are TGTGCCACCAGTGATCGTCGGACAGGGAAAGACATTCAGTACTTC. Translation: CATSDRRTGKDIQYF. The chain carries TRBV24-1 and TRBJ2-4, with 8 bases matching TRBD1. The germline V gene has CDR1 KGHDR and CDR2 SFDVKD. This CDR3 is built from 15 residues. V trimming: 3 bases; J trimming: 8 bases; junction bases outside the gene matches: 8.

The chain joins TRBV2 to TRBJ2-3; 10 bases match TRBD2. V lost 7 bases and J lost 5; bases outside the gene matches: 6. The length of the CDR3 is 14 residues. Germline lookup yields CDR1 SNHLY and CDR2 FYNNEI. The CDR3 reads CASKRGGREDTQYF. The CDR3 DNA is TGTGCCAGCAAGCGGGGGGGCCGCGAAGATACGCAGTATTTT.

V and J are TRBV30 and TRBJ1-1; tentative D call: TRBD1 (5 bases). The V end lost 3 bases, the J end lost 0 bases, and 17 bases lay between the germline ends. This CDR3 has 16 residues. The germline V gene encodes CDR1 GTSNPN and CDR2 SVGIG (reference sequence). CDR3 in DNA: TGTGCCTGGAGCCTAAGGGGAACAGCCCTGAACACTGAAGCTTTCTTT. This translates into CAWSLRGTALNTEAFF.

This clone was detected a few times. The CDR3 bases are TGTGCCAGCAGTTACGACAGTTCCATTGAAGCTTTCTTT. It encodes CASSYDSSIEAFF. The chain couples TRBV6-5 to TRBJ1-1; possibly TRBD1 for D (5 bases). V was shortened by 2 bases and J by 7 bases, with 11 bases between the two germline ends. The CDR3 spans 13 residues. Germline V lookup: CDR1 MNHEY, CDR2 SVGAGI.

V usage is TRBV10-3 and J usage is TRBJ1-2; the match to TRBD1 covers 7 bases. Germline CDR1 reads ENHRY; CDR2 reads SYGVKD. J was trimmed by 5 bases and V by 0 bases; bases with no gene match: 6. The CDR3 covers 15 residues. CDR3: CAISESRGDSYGYTF. The CDR3 DNA reads TGTGCCATCAGTGAGTCTCGAGGGGACAGTTATGGCTACACCTTC.

This clone was counted between two and nine times. V gene TRBV28 combines with J gene TRBJ1-3; 7 bases map to TRBD1. CDR1 and CDR2 (germline): MDHEN, SYDVKM. The CDR3 loop spans 16 amino acids. Trimming took 5 bases from V and 4 from J; bases not matched to a gene: 11. The CDR3 region is CASSHRQGSSGNTIYF. The CDR3 DNA follows: TGTGCCAGCAGTCACCGACAGGGCTCGTCGGGAAACACCATATATTTT.

The V call is TRBV4-3, the J call TRBJ1-1; D is unresolved. This CDR3 spans 15 amino acids. Germline-derived CDR1 and CDR2 are LGHNA and YSLEER. Trimming left V 1 base short and J 4 bases short, with 13 bases between. The CDR3 here is CASSQGVHSVTEAFF. The CDR3, as DNA: TGCGCCAGCAGCCAAGGGGTACACAGTGTCACTGAAGCTTTCTTT.

V and J are TRBV6-5 and TRBJ2-7; a weak D match, TRBD2 (5 bases). CDR3 length equals 12 residues. The germline V and J ends were trimmed by 8 bases and 2 bases, with 10 bases remaining between them. The germline V gene has CDR1 MNHEY and CDR2 SVGAGI. CDR3 amino acids: CASFGLTYEQYF. The CDR3 DNA follows: TGTGCCAGCTTCGGACTGACCTACGAGCAGTACTTC.

The chain employs TRBV7-2 and TRBJ2-6; maybe TRBD1 (5 bases). This CDR3 spans 18 amino acids. Germline CDR1 is SGHTA and CDR2 is FQGNSA. The germline V and J ends were trimmed by 5 bases and 2 bases, with 19 bases remaining between them. CDR3 protein: CASSKEAGKVTGANVLTF. The CDR3 bases are TGTGCCAGCAGCAAAGAGGCAGGGAAGGTTACTGGGGCCAACGTCCTGACTTTC.

The V and J genes are TRBV15 and TRBJ1-1, with a tentative D call TRBD1 (6 bases). This CDR3 is built from 15 residues. Germline loops: CDR1 LNHNV, CDR2 YYDKDF (reference sequence). The V end was cut by 2 bases, the J end by 0 bases, with 10 bases between. For the CDR3, the DNA is TGTGCCACCAGCAGATTTGGACAGATGAACACTGAAGCTTTCTTT. Encoded protein: CATSRFGQMNTEAFF.

This clone occurred a few times. The V gene is TRBV6-5, the J gene TRBJ1-2, with 8 bases lining up with TRBD1. The V gene end was trimmed by 4 bases and the J gene end by 1 base; junction bases not matched to a gene: 8. This CDR3 has 16 residues. Per germline, CDR1 MNHEY and CDR2 SVGAGI. CDR3 sequence (DNA): TGTGCCAGCAGTTCCCCCGGACAGGGAGGTAACTATGGCTACACCTTC. Protein: CASSSPGQGGNYGYTF.

The chain uses TRBV7-8 and TRBJ1-3, with TRBD1 identical over 9 bases. Germline V gene lookup returns CDR1 SGHVS and CDR2 FQNEAQ. After removal of 3 bases from V and 1 base from J, the junction contained 7 bases not matched to a gene. This CDR3 comprises 17 residues. The CDR3 nucleotides read TGTGCCAGCAGCTTCGGACAGGGGCGATTTTCTGGAAACACCATATATTTT. This encodes CASSFGQGRFSGNTIYF.

The CDR3 DNA reads TGCGCCAGCAGTCAATCGAGACAGGACAGCCTCTCCTACGAGCAGTACTTC. This sequence encodes CASSQSRQDSLSYEQYF. This rearrangement joins TRBV23-1 to TRBJ2-7, with D perhaps matching TRBD1 (6 bases). TRBV23-1 counts as an open reading frame of uncertain function. This CDR3 has 17 amino acids. Trimming cost V 0 bases and J 0 bases, with 15 bases left between them.

V and J are TRBV4-1 and TRBJ2-5; maybe TRBD2 (5 bases). Deletions cut 0 bases from V and 7 bases from J, with 9 bases between. Per the germline V gene, CDR1 is MGHRA and CDR2 is YSYEKL. This CDR3 is built from 13 residues. CDR3 DNA sequence: TGCGCCAGCAGCCAAGATGAGGCGGGGACCCAGTACTTC. Amino acids: CASSQDEAGTQYF.

The chain recombines TRBV5-1 with TRBJ2-5; 8 positions agree with TRBD1. This CDR3 has 15 residues. In germline, CDR1 is SGHRS, CDR2 YFSETQ. Trimming at V came to 3 bases and at J to 0 bases, leaving 4 bases not matched to a gene. The CDR3 spells CASSSGTGYQETQYF. CDR3 sequence (DNA): TGCGCCAGCAGCTCCGGGACAGGATACCAAGAGACCCAGTACTTC.

The rearrangement joins TRBV28 to TRBJ2-1, with D perhaps TRBD2 (6 bases). Looked up from germline, CDR1 is MDHEN and CDR2 is SYDVKM. This CDR3 is 17 amino acids long. Trimming shortened V by 10 bases and J by 6 bases, and 28 bases separated the two germline ends. The CDR3 DNA reads as TGTGCCACAACCCGGGACTCCTCGCATCCGATTTCCAATGAGCAGTTCTTC. Translation: CATTRDSSHPISNEQFF.

The rearrangement uses TRBV19 and TRBJ1-1; D is unclear. V was pared by 4 bases and J by 2 bases, with 14 bases between. Germline V lookup: CDR1 LNHDA, CDR2 SQIVND (reference sequence). The CDR3 is 15 amino acids. The CDR3 region has the DNA TGTGCCAGTAGTACAATTGAACAATTCAACACTGAAGCTTTCTTT. Encoded protein: CASSTIEQFNTEAFF. Full variable domain (remainder filled in from reference TRBV19 and TRBJ1-1): DGGITQSPKYLFRKEGQNVTLSCEQNLNHDAMYWYRQDPGQGLRLIYYSQIVNDFQKGDIAEGYSVSREKKESFPLTVTSAQKNPTAFYLCASSTIEQFNTEAFFGQGTRLTVV.

This clone was counted between two and nine times. This sequence joins TRBV28 and TRBJ2-6; 8 bases fit TRBD1. The germline CDR1 and CDR2 sequences are MDHEN and SYDVKM. With 6 bases clipped from V and 0 bases from J, the junction kept 10 bases outside the gene matches. The CDR3 is 18 amino acids. The CDR3 is CASSIFGQGSSGANVLTF. In DNA, the CDR3 is TGTGCCAGCAGCATTTTCGGACAGGGAAGCTCTGGGGCCAACGTCCTGACTTTC.

V and J are TRBV4-1 and TRBJ1-2; 7 nucleotides agree with TRBD1. Germline CDR1 and CDR2: MGHRA and YSYEKL. The CDR3 spans 14 residues. The V gene end was trimmed by 1 base and the J gene end by 8 bases; junction bases not matched to a gene: 7. This chain's CDR3 is CASSQAEWTGGYTF. The CDR3 DNA reads TGCGCCAGCAGCCAAGCCGAATGGACAGGAGGCTACACCTTC.

CDR3 residues: CASSSVRGNTEAFF. CDR3 sequence (DNA): TGTGCCAGCAGCTCTGTTAGAGGGAACACTGAAGCTTTCTTT. The chain links TRBV7-2 to TRBJ1-1; unclear D gene. The CDR3 runs 14 residues. Germline CDR1 and CDR2: SGHTA and FQGNSA. V lost 4 bases, J lost 1 base, and 10 bases lay in between.

The rearrangement uses TRBV5-6 and TRBJ1-6, with D possibly being TRBD1 (5 bases). This CDR3 is 16 amino acids long. Trimming pared 2 bases from V and 9 bases from J, leaving 18 bases between. Germline V CDR1 and CDR2: SGHDT, YYEEEE. DNA for the CDR3: TGTGCCAGCAGCTTCCCAATCCCGGACACAGTTTCACCCCTCCACTTT. Protein: CASSFPIPDTVSPLHF. The whole variable domain, remainder taken from reference TRBV5-6 and TRBJ1-6, is DAGVTQSPTHLIKTRGQQVTLRCSPKSGHDTVSWYQQALGQGPQFIFQYYEEEERQRGNFPDRFSGHQFPNYSSELNVNALLLGDSALYLCASSFPIPDTVSPLHFGNGTRLTVT.

The chain joins TRBV7-2 to TRBJ1-5; 7 bases agree with TRBD1. The ends lost 1 base at V and 7 bases at J; junction bases unmatched: 7. The CDR3 is 15 amino acids. Germline CDR1 is SGHTA and CDR2 is FQGNSA. CDR3 residues: CASSLDRGTGQPQHF. DNA of the CDR3: TGTGCCAGCAGCTTAGACAGGGGTACAGGACAGCCCCAGCATTTT. Full variable domain (rest looked up from reference TRBV7-2 and TRBJ1-5): GAGVSQSPSNKVTEKGKDVELRCDPISGHTALYWYRQSLGQGLEFLIYFQGNSAPDKSGLPSDRFSAERTGGSVSTLTIQRTQQEDSAVYLCASSLDRGTGQPQHFGDGTRLSIL.

CDR3: CASSQEVSLAPKETQYF. The CDR3 DNA reads TGTGCCAGCAGCCAAGAGGTTTCCCTAGCGCCGAAAGAGACCCAGTACTTC. V is TRBV4-2 and J is TRBJ2-5; possibly TRBD2 for D (6 bases). This CDR3 spans 17 amino acids. Germline V gives CDR1 LGHNA, CDR2 YNFKEQ. V shed 0 bases and J shed 3 bases, with 17 bases lying between them.